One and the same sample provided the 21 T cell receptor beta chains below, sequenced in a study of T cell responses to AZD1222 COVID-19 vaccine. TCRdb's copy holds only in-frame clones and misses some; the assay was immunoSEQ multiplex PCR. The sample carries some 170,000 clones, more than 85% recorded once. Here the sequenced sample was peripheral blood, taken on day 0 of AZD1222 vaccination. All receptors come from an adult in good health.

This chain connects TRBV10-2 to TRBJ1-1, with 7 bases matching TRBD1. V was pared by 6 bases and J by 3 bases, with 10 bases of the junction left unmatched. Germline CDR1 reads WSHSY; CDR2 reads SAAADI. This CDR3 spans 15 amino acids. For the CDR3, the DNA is TGCGCCAGCAGAGAAATGACAGGGAGGGACACTGAAGCTTTCTTT. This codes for CASREMTGRDTEAFF.

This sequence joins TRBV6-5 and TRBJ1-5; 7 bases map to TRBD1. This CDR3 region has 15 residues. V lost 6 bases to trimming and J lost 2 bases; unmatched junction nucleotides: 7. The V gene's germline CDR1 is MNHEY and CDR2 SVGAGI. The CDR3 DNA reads TGTGCCAGCAGAGATACAGGGGCCGGCAATCAGCCCCAGCATTTT. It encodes CASRDTGAGNQPQHF.

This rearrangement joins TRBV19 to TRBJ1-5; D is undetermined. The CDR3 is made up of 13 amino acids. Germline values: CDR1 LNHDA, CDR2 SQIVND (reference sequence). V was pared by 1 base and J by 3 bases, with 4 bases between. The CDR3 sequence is CASSIAPNQPQHF. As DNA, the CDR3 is TGTGCCAGTAGTATAGCCCCCAATCAGCCCCAGCATTTT.

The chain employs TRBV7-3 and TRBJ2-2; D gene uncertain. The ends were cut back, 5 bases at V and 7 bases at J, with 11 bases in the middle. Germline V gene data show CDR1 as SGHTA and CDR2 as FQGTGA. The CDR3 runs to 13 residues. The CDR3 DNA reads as TGTGCCAGCAGCCCAGCGCGGAGCGGGGAGCTGTTTTTT. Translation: CASSPARSGELFF.

The DNA for the CDR3 is TGCGCCAGCAGAACGGGATCCAATGAGCAGTTCTTC. Translated, it gives CASRTGSNEQFF. The rearrangement uses TRBV5-1 and TRBJ2-1, with D perhaps matching TRBD2 (5 bases). This CDR3 comprises 12 residues. V was shortened by 5 bases and J by 6 bases, with 9 bases between the two germline ends. Germline lookup yields CDR1 SGHRS and CDR2 YFSETQ.

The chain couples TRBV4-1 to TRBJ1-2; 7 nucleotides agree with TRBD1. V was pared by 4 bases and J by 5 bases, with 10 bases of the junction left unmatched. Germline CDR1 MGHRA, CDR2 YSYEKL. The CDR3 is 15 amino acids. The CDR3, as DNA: TGCGCCAGCAGCCCTTCGACAGGGCTAGTATATGGCTACACCTTC. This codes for CASSPSTGLVYGYTF.

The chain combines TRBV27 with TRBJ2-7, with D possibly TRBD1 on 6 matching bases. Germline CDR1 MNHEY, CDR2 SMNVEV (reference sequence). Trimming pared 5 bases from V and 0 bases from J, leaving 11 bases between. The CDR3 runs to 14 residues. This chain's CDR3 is CASSTGQPSYEQYF. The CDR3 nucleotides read TGTGCCAGCAGTACTGGACAGCCCTCCTACGAGCAGTACTTC.

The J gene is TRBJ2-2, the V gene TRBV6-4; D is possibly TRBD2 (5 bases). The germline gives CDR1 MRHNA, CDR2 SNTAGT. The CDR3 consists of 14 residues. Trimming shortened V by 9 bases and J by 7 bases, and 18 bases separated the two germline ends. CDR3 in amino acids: CARTGLTPRGELFF. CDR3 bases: TGTGCCAGGACCGGACTGACTCCCCGCGGGGAGCTGTTTTTT.

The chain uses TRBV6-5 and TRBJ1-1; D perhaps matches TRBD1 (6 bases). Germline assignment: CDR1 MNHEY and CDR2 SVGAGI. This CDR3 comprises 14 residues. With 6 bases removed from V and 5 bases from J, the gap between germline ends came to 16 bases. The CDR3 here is CASRFSGQTTEAFF. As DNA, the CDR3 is TGTGCCAGCAGGTTTAGCGGACAGACGACTGAAGCTTTCTTT.

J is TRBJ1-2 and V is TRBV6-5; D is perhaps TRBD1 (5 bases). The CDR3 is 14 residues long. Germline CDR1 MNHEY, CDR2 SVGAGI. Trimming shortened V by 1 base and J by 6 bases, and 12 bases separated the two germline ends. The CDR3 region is CASSYWGEQDGYTF. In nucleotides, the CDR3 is TGTGCCAGCAGTTACTGGGGGGAGCAGGATGGCTACACCTTC.

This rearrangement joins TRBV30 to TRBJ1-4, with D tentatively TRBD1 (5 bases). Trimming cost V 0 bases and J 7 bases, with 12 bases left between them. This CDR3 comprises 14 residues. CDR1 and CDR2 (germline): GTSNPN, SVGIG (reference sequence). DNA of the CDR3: TGTGCCTGGAGTGTTTGGGGCGGAGGTGAAAAACTGTTTTTT. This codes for CAWSVWGGGEKLFF.

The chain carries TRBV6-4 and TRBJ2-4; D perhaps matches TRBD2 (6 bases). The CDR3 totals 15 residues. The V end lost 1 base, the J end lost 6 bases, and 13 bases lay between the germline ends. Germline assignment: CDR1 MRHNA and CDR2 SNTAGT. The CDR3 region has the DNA TGTGCCAGCAGTGACTACCGCGACGGGGGAAACATTCAGTACTTC. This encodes CASSDYRDGGNIQYF.

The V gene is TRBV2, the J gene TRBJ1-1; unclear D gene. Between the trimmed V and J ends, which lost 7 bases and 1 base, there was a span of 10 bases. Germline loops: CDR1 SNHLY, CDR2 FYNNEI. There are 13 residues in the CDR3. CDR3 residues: CASMLASNTEAFF. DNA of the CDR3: TGTGCCAGCATGCTGGCCTCGAACACTGAAGCTTTCTTT. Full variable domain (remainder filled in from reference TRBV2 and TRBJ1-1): EPEVTQTPSHQVTQMGQEVILRCVPISNHLYFYWYRQILGQKVEFLVSFYNNEISEKSEIFDDQFSVERPDGSNFTLKIRSTKLEDSAMYFCASMLASNTEAFFGQGTRLTVV.

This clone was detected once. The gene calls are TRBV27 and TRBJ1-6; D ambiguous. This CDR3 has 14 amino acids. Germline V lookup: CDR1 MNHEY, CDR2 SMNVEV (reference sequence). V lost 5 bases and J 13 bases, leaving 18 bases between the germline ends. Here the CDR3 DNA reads TGTGCCAGCAGTCCCACTCAACAGTCTCCTCCCCTCCACTTT. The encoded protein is CASSPTQQSPPLHF.

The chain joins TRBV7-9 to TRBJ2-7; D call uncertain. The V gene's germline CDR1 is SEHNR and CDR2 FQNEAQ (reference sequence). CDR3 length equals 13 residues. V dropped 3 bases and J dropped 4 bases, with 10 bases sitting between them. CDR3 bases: TGTGCCAGCAGCTTTCCGGGCGGATACGAGCAGTACTTC. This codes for CASSFPGGYEQYF.

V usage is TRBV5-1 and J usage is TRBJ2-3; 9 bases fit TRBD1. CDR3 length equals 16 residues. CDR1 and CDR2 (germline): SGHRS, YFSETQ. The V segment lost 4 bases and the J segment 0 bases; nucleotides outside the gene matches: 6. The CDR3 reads CASSPGQGYSTDTQYF. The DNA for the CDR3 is TGCGCCAGCAGCCCGGGACAGGGCTATAGCACAGATACGCAGTATTTT.

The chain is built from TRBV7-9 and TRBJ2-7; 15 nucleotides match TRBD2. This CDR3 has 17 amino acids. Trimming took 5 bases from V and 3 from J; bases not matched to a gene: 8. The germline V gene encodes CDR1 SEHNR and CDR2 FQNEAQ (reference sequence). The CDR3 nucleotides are TGTGCCAGCAGCCAGTGGACTAGCGGGGGGGCTGTCTACGAGCAGTACTTC. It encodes CASSQWTSGGAVYEQYF.

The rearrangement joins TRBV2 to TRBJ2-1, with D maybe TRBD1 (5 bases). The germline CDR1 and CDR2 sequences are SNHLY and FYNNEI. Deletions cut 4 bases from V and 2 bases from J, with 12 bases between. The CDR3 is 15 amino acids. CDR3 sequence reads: CASSALGAPYNEQFF. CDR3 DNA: TGTGCCAGCAGTGCGTTAGGGGCCCCCTACAATGAGCAGTTCTTC.

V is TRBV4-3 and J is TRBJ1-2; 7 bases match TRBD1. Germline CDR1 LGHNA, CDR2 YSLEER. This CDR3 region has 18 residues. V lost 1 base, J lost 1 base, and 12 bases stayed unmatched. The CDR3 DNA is TGCGCCAGCAGCCAAGCTATTGGACAGGTTCTAAGTAACTATGGCTACACCTTC. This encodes CASSQAIGQVLSNYGYTF.

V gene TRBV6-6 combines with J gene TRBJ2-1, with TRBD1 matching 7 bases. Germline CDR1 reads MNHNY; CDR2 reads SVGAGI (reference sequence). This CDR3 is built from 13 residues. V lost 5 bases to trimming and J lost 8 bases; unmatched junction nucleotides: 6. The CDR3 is CASSARQGYEQFF. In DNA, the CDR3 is TGTGCCAGCAGTGCCCGACAGGGCTATGAGCAGTTCTTC.

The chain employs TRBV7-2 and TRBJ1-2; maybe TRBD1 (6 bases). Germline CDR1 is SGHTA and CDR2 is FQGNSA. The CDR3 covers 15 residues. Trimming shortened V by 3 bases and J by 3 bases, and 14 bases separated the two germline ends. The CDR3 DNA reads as TGTGCCAGCAGCTTTAAGGGGGATAGTGACTATGGCTACACCTTC. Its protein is CASSFKGDSDYGYTF.